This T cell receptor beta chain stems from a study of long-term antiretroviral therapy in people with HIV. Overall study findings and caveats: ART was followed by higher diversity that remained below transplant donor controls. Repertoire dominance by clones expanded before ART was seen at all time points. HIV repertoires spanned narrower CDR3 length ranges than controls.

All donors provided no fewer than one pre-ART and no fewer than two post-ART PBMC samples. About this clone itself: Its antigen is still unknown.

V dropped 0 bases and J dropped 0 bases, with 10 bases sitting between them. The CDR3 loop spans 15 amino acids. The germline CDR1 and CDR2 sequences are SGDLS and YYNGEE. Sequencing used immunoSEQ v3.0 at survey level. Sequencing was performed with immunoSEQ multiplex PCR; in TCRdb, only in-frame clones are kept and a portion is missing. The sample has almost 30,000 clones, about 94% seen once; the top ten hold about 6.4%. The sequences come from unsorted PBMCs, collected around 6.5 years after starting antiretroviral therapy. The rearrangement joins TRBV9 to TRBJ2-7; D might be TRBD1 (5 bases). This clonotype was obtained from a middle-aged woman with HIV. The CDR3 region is CASSVDAGLSYEQYF. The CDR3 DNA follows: TGTGCCAGCAGCGTAGACGCAGGGCTCTCCTACGAGCAGTACTTC.